The entry below gives a single T cell receptor beta chain sequence along with its context. Sequencing was performed with immunoSEQ multiplex PCR; in TCRdb, only in-frame clones are kept and a portion is missing. This sample has some 120,000 clones, with around 83% found just once. These data come from a study of PD-1 blockade in mismatch repair-deficient tumors. After removal of 0 bases from V and 7 bases from J, the junction contained 9 bases not matched to a gene. This CDR3 is 16 amino acids long. Germline V gene data show CDR1 as SGHTA and CDR2 as FQGNSA. Mismatch repair deficiency was confirmed in all patients, by PCR or immunohistochemistry.

The chain joins TRBV7-2 to TRBJ2-4; 7 nucleotides match TRBD2. This sequence was found in an adult with mismatch repair-deficient cancer. The sample consisted of peripheral blood, taken 44 weeks after starting pembrolizumab. CDR3 coding DNA: TGTGCCAGCAGCTTAGCGCAGACTAGCCCCCAGAACATTCAGTACTTC. Its protein product is CASSLAQTSPQNIQYF.